A selection of T cell receptor beta chains follows, all from one sample in a study of blood T cell repertoires in COVID-19. Sequencing was performed with immunoSEQ multiplex PCR; in TCRdb, only in-frame clones are kept and a portion is missing. The data hold 50,000 to 65,000 clones, with roughly nine tenths observed a single time. The sequencing input was peripheral blood. The receptors were gathered from a man aged 55 to 70 with active COVID-19. Each CDR3 is given with its conserved first and last residue. Fields, in order: J gene, D gene, V gene, clone size, CDR3 protein, CDR3 DNA. D genes are given only for firm matches. Not all rows give a size; the values are once, few, many and, for expanded clones, a class.

J gene: TRBJ1-1; D gene: .; V gene: TRBV2; clone size: .; CDR3 protein: CASQGNTEAFF; CDR3 DNA: TGTGCCAGCCAGGGGAACACTGAAGCTTTCTTT
J gene: TRBJ2-7; D gene: TRBD1; V gene: TRBV23-1; clone size: .; CDR3 protein: CASSQGRDREPSYEQYF; CDR3 DNA: TGCGCCAGCAGTCAAGGGAGGGACAGGGAGCCCTCCTACGAGCAGTACTTC
J gene: TRBJ1-2; D gene: TRBD1; V gene: TRBV5-1; clone size: once; CDR3 protein: CASSLTGGDGYTF; CDR3 DNA: TGCGCCAGCAGCTTGACAGGGGGCGACGGCTACACCTTC
J gene: TRBJ2-7; D gene: TRBD1; V gene: TRBV19; clone size: few; CDR3 protein: CASSTRTGPSYEQYF; CDR3 DNA: TGTGCCAGTAGTACAAGGACAGGGCCCTCCTACGAGCAGTACTTC
J gene: TRBJ2-5; D gene: .; V gene: TRBV11-3; clone size: once; CDR3 protein: CASSSGPRETQYF; CDR3 DNA: TGTGCCAGCAGCAGCGGGCCACGGGAGACCCAGTACTTC
J gene: TRBJ2-2; D gene: TRBD2; V gene: TRBV2; clone size: .; CDR3 protein: CASRGRGRTGELFF; CDR3 DNA: TGTGCCAGCAGGGGGAGGGGACGAACCGGGGAGCTGTTTTTT
J gene: TRBJ2-3; D gene: TRBD2; V gene: TRBV29-1; clone size: .; CDR3 protein: CSTSGTSGISTDTQYF; CDR3 DNA: TGCAGCACCTCTGGGACTAGCGGAATAAGCACAGATACGCAGTATTTT
J gene: TRBJ2-2; D gene: TRBD2; V gene: TRBV27; clone size: few; CDR3 protein: CASSQTSGRAGELFF; CDR3 DNA: TGTGCCAGCAGTCAGACTAGCGGGAGGGCCGGGGAGCTGTTTTTT
J gene: TRBJ1-6; D gene: TRBD1; V gene: TRBV3-1/TRBV3-2; clone size: .; CDR3 protein: CASSQRDRASPLHF; CDR3 DNA: TGTGCCAGCAGCCAAAGAGACAGGGCTTCACCCCTCCACTTT
J gene: TRBJ1-3; D gene: .; V gene: TRBV7-9; clone size: .; CDR3 protein: CASSYQTGNTIYF; CDR3 DNA: TGTGCCAGCAGCTACCAGACAGGAAACACCATATATTTT
J gene: TRBJ2-1; D gene: TRBD1; V gene: TRBV25-1; clone size: .; CDR3 protein: CASVPGQSYNEQFF; CDR3 DNA: TGTGCCAGCGTACCGGGACAGAGTTACAATGAGCAGTTCTTC
J gene: TRBJ1-1; D gene: .; V gene: TRBV6-5; clone size: once; CDR3 protein: CASSYQSGAMNTEAFF; CDR3 DNA: TGTGCCAGCAGTTACCAATCAGGGGCCATGAACACTGAAGCTTTCTTT
J gene: TRBJ2-5; D gene: .; V gene: TRBV10-2; clone size: .; CDR3 protein: CASSESPGTQETQYF; CDR3 DNA: TGCGCCAGCAGTGAGTCGCCAGGCACCCAAGAGACCCAGTACTTC
J gene: TRBJ1-2; D gene: TRBD1; V gene: TRBV12-3/TRBV12-4; clone size: .; CDR3 protein: CASSLGQGDGYTF; CDR3 DNA: TGTGCCAGCAGTTTAGGACAGGGCGATGGCTACACCTTC
J gene: TRBJ2-3; D gene: .; V gene: TRBV4-2; clone size: .; CDR3 protein: CASSQDWSYRGGDTQYF; CDR3 DNA: TGTGCCAGCAGCCAAGATTGGAGCTACCGGGGTGGAGATACGCAGTATTTT
J gene: TRBJ2-7; D gene: TRBD1; V gene: TRBV7-3; clone size: .; CDR3 protein: CASSSGTGNEQYF; CDR3 DNA: TGTGCCAGCAGCTCCGGGACAGGGAACGAGCAGTACTTC
J gene: TRBJ1-3; D gene: .; V gene: TRBV7-9; clone size: .; CDR3 protein: CASSLTGPSRGNTIYF; CDR3 DNA: TGTGCCAGCAGCTTAACAGGGCCCTCTCGCGGAAACACCATATATTTT
J gene: TRBJ2-2; D gene: TRBD2; V gene: TRBV5-1; clone size: .; CDR3 protein: CASSLSGANTGELFF; CDR3 DNA: TGCGCCAGCAGCTTGAGCGGGGCGAACACCGGGGAGCTGTTTTTT